This T cell receptor beta chain was sequenced during a study of CD8 T cells in Susac syndrome. Study-wide results and limits: The study conceded that relatively few individuals underwent its TCR sequencing and HLA analysis.

Sequencing of TCR beta drew on CD8+ and CD4+ T cells from blood. A remark on this clonotype: Its antigen is still unknown.

Random hexamers were used to reverse transcribe the RNA input (0.5 to 1 ug). TCRdb processed the immunoSEQ multiplex PCR reads anew with MiXCR; each CDR3 protein has one entry. Found here are approximately 76,000 distinct CDR3 sequences, about 95% of them singletons; the top ten hold 0.3% to 0.45%. The CDR3 is 18 amino acids. Sequenced: CD8+ T cells from PBMCs. This sequence was found in a human donor with multiple sclerosis. The chain joins TRBV21-1 to TRBJ2-4; no check of the table's D call, TRBD2, against the DNA was made. TRBV21-1 is given as a pseudogene. The CDR3 here is CASSKGGGGRAAKNIQYF. The CDR3 nucleotides are TGTGCCAGCAGCAAAGGGGGAGGCGGGAGGGCAGCCAAAAACATTCAGTACTTC.